These 5 T cell receptor beta chains share one sample of origin, sequenced in a study of post-analysis software for immune sequencing data. The study's findings and limits: A few TRBV segments (TRBV5-6, TRBV5-1 and TRBV20-1 among them) occurred more frequently in patients than in controls.

No antigen is known for these receptors. Prepared libraries of TCR beta cDNA carried unique molecular identifiers. TCRdb independently ran MiXCR on the PCR reads; one entry per CDR3 protein. In the table there are 740,000 or so distinct CDR3 sequences, about 57% of which are singletons. The specimen was blood. The receptors stem from a girl between 10 and 17 years old with multiple sclerosis.

V is TRBV10-2 and J is TRBJ2-1, with D possibly matching TRBD2 (6 bases). Looked up from germline, CDR1 is WSHSY and CDR2 is SAAADI. The V end lost 0 bases, the J end lost 9 bases, and 12 bases lay between the germline ends. This CDR3 contains 14 residues. The CDR3 DNA reads as TGCGCCAGCAGTGAGTCGTTACTAGCTCGTGAGCAGTTCTTC. Protein product: CASSESLLAREQFF.

The table lists this clonotype with a few counts. The chain joins TRBV5-1 to TRBJ2-1; D perhaps matches TRBD1 (7 bases). Trimming cost V 0 bases and J 2 bases, with 12 bases left between them. This CDR3 contains 16 residues. CDR1 SGHRS and CDR2 YFSETQ come from the germline V gene. The CDR3 loop is CASSLESRGAYNEQFF. CDR3 DNA: TGCGCCAGCAGCTTGGAAAGCAGGGGGGCCTACAATGAGCAGTTCTTC.

The CDR3 here is CSERDLRTDEQFF. CDR3 DNA: TGCAGTGAACGGGACTTGAGGACGGATGAGCAGTTCTTC. The chain uses TRBV20-1 and TRBJ2-1; a possible D gene is TRBD2 (6 bases). V was cut by 7 bases and J by 8 bases, with 18 bases left in between. Germline loops: CDR1 DFQATT, CDR2 SNEGSKA (reference sequence). This CDR3 region has 13 residues.

The chain combines TRBV6-5 with TRBJ2-7; 7 bases line up with TRBD1. Germline values: CDR1 MNHEY, CDR2 SVGAGI. The length of the CDR3 is 13 residues. The V and J ends lost 1 base and 3 bases, in that order; junction bases with no gene match: 0. Here the CDR3 reads CASSYWDSYEQYF. The CDR3 DNA reads as TGTGCCAGCAGTTACTGGGACAGCTACGAGCAGTACTTC.

The sample holds a few counts of this clonotype. The V and J genes are TRBV29-1 and TRBJ2-7, with no clear D. CDR1 is SQVTM, CDR2 ANQGSEA, per germline. The CDR3 has 11 amino acids. Trimming shortened V by 7 bases and J by 0 bases, and 7 bases separated the two germline ends. The CDR3 nucleotides are TGCAGCGCCGCCGTCTCCTACGAGCAGTACTTC. Translation gives CSAAVSYEQYF.